Listed below are T cell receptor beta chains from one sample, sequenced in a study of T-cell reconstitution after alpha-beta-depleted transplantation in children. TCRdb itself ran the PCR reads through MiXCR, one entry per CDR3 protein. The sample gives about 230,000 distinct CDR3 sequences, 9.7% of which show up once; roughly 5.1% is in the top ten. The material sequenced was PBMCs from the stem cell graft donor, taken from the stem cell graft. Receptors originate from a human donor who donated a stem cell graft to a child with SCID. Both conserved end residues are part of each CDR3. Size is omitted from some rows. Given values are once, few, many or a class for expanded clones.

cdr3_aa | j_call | clone_size | v_call
CSAKQGHTEAFF | TRBJ1-1 | many | TRBV20-1
CASSQGRTSRETQYF | TRBJ2-5 | many | TRBV4-1
CASSPASGGAGTQYF | TRBJ2-3 | few | TRBV18
CSVTGNEQFF | TRBJ2-1 | . | TRBV29-1
CASSYGGNTIYF | TRBJ1-3 | . | TRBV6-5
CASSLGPGEFSYEQYF | TRBJ2-7 | many | TRBV5-5
CASSPLRGATEAFF | TRBJ1-1 | many | TRBV3-1
CSARFGGGTGELFF | TRBJ2-2 | many | TRBV20-1
CASSNYNEQFF | TRBJ2-1 | many | TRBV6-2/TRBV6-3
CASSRAGLHF | TRBJ1-6 | . | TRBV23-1
CSARVTGVWSSPLHF | TRBJ1-6 | many | TRBV20-1
CSAPDRGSTDTQYF | TRBJ2-3 | many | TRBV20-1
CASSESFATNEKLFF | TRBJ1-4 | many | TRBV2
CSAKLAGAVNEQFF | TRBJ2-1 | many | TRBV20-1
CASSALRDSYGYTF | TRBJ1-2 | . | TRBV7-2
CASLRGGASYEQYF | TRBJ2-7 | many | TRBV5-5
CASSPNRETQYF | TRBJ2-5 | many | TRBV18
CASSLGGQGSYGYTF | TRBJ1-2 | many | TRBV5-1
CSARDIAGGNSYEQYF | TRBJ2-7 | . | TRBV20-1
CAVGTRVSPDTQYF | TRBJ2-3 | . | TRBV10-3
CASSSRSDQPQHF | TRBJ1-5 | many | TRBV7-2
CASSPPNRGRNTEAFF | TRBJ1-1 | many | TRBV7-9
CASSLRTSGGNEQFF | TRBJ2-1 | many | TRBV2
CASSFGTPEGEAFF | TRBJ1-1 | many | TRBV5-1
CASSLSRAPLNTGELFF | TRBJ2-2 | many | TRBV27
CASSSMPGGTTYEQYF | TRBJ2-7 | many | TRBV7-9
CSARDPRIHDQPQHF | TRBJ1-5 | many | TRBV20-1
CSASGDSGHNEQFF | TRBJ2-1 | many | TRBV20-1
CASRTTGRSSYEQYF | TRBJ2-7 | many | TRBV6-2/TRBV6-3
CASSLDVTGLNTEAFF | TRBJ1-1 | many | TRBV5-1
CASSLGSHNSPLHF | TRBJ1-6 | many | TRBV5-1
CASSQVVFSAGGLDEQYF | TRBJ2-7 | many | TRBV4-2
CASSYSGGEAGNTIYF | TRBJ1-3 | . | TRBV6-5
CASRPGDRVNNEQFF | TRBJ2-1 | many | TRBV5-1
CASTGQGVSYEQYF | TRBJ2-7 | few | TRBV2
CASSEQGLYSTDTQYF | TRBJ2-3 | few | TRBV5-1
CASTFWGGQYNEQFF | TRBJ2-1 | many | TRBV5-1
CASSPDGKEQFF | TRBJ2-1 | many | TRBV18
CASSDQGEFTF | TRBJ1-2 | many | TRBV5-1
CASSRRGGRYQETQYF | TRBJ2-5 | many | TRBV7-2
CASSTPGTGRTSQYF | TRBJ2-3 | many | TRBV7-9
CASSLEPGGPGANVLTF | TRBJ2-6 | many | TRBV5-1
CAIRVTGELFF | TRBJ2-2 | many | TRBV10-3
CASSQMDTNQPQHF | TRBJ1-5 | . | TRBV3-1
CASSPPGLAGGNEQFF | TRBJ2-1 | many | TRBV5-1
CASSLDGVLAYTRGFDTQYF | TRBJ2-3 | many | TRBV11-2
CASSPLYLTGGPTNEKLFF | TRBJ1-4 | many | TRBV18
CASSYNGLGSSSPGPRIKNSPLHF | TRBJ1-6 | many | TRBV6-6
CAISDGTGTYEQYF | TRBJ2-7 | many | TRBV10-3